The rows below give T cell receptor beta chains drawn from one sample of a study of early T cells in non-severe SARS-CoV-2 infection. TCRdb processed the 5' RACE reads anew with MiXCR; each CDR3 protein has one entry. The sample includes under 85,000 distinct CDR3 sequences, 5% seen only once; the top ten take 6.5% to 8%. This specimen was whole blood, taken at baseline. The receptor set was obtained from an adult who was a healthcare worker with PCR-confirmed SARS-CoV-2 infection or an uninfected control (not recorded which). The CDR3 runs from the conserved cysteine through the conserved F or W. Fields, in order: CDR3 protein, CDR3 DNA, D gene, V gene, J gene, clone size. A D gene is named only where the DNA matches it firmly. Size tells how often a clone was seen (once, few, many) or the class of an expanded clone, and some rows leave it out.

CDR3 protein: CASSTNLVHEQFF
CDR3 DNA: TGTGCCAGCAGTACCAATCTAGTCCATGAGCAGTTCTTC
D gene: -
V gene: TRBV6-6
J gene: TRBJ2-1
clone size: -

CDR3 protein: CSPRLGQSTDTQYF
CDR3 DNA: TGCAGCCCCCGCTTGGGGCAAAGCACAGATACGCAGTATTTT
D gene: -
V gene: TRBV29-1
J gene: TRBJ2-3
clone size: -

CDR3 protein: CASSLTSGPAGELFF
CDR3 DNA: TGCGCCAGCAGCCTGACTAGCGGTCCCGCCGGGGAGCTGTTTTTT
D gene: TRBD2
V gene: TRBV5-1
J gene: TRBJ2-2
clone size: many

CDR3 protein: CASSQVTDSPLHF
CDR3 DNA: TGTGCCAGCAGCCAAGTGACAGATTCACCCCTCCACTTT
D gene: -
V gene: TRBV4-2
J gene: TRBJ1-6
clone size: few

CDR3 protein: CASSSGGDEQFF
CDR3 DNA: TGTGCCAGCTCATCAGGGGGGGATGAGCAGTTCTTC
D gene: -
V gene: TRBV18
J gene: TRBJ2-1
clone size: many

CDR3 protein: CASKKDLRQETQYF
CDR3 DNA: TGTGCCAGCAAAAAGGACTTGCGACAAGAGACCCAGTACTTC
D gene: -
V gene: TRBV6-1
J gene: TRBJ2-5
clone size: -

CDR3 protein: CSTNRGSNYGYTF
CDR3 DNA: TGCAGTACAAACAGGGGAAGTAACTATGGCTACACCTTC
D gene: TRBD1
V gene: TRBV20-1
J gene: TRBJ1-2
clone size: many

CDR3 protein: CASSHNRGQETQYF
CDR3 DNA: TGTGCCAGCAGCCATAACAGGGGGCAAGAGACCCAGTACTTC
D gene: TRBD1
V gene: TRBV14
J gene: TRBJ2-5
clone size: many

CDR3 protein: CASSSGQGADTQYF
CDR3 DNA: TGTGCCAGCAGCTCGGGACAGGGAGCAGATACGCAGTATTTT
D gene: TRBD1
V gene: TRBV7-6
J gene: TRBJ2-3
clone size: many

CDR3 protein: CASGSRRDEQFF
CDR3 DNA: TGTGCTAGTGGTTCTAGGAGGGATGAGCAGTTCTTC
D gene: -
V gene: TRBV12-5
J gene: TRBJ2-1
clone size: many

CDR3 protein: CASSPRTGRDQPQHF
CDR3 DNA: TGCGCCAGCAGCCCCCGGACAGGGCGGGATCAGCCCCAGCATTTT
D gene: TRBD1
V gene: TRBV4-1
J gene: TRBJ1-5
clone size: many

CDR3 protein: CATRRAGYNEQFF
CDR3 DNA: TGTGCCACCAGGAGAGCGGGGTACAATGAGCAGTTCTTC
D gene: TRBD2
V gene: TRBV3-1
J gene: TRBJ2-1
clone size: many

CDR3 protein: CASSLMGVNEQFF
CDR3 DNA: TGTGCCAGCAGCTTAATGGGGGTCAATGAGCAGTTCTTC
D gene: -
V gene: TRBV7-3
J gene: TRBJ2-1
clone size: few

CDR3 protein: CASTLAGLNTGELFF
CDR3 DNA: TGTGCCAGCACACTAGCGGGCCTAAACACCGGGGAGCTGTTTTTT
D gene: TRBD2
V gene: TRBV6-2/TRBV6-3
J gene: TRBJ2-2
clone size: many

CDR3 protein: CAWSDPVDEQYF
CDR3 DNA: TGTGCCTGGAGTGATCCCGTGGACGAGCAGTACTTC
D gene: -
V gene: TRBV30
J gene: TRBJ2-7
clone size: many

CDR3 protein: CASSLAGTEYGYTF
CDR3 DNA: TGTGCCAGCAGCTTGGCAGGGACCGAGTATGGCTACACCTTC
D gene: -
V gene: TRBV5-5
J gene: TRBJ1-2
clone size: many

CDR3 protein: CANSIRTDTQYF
CDR3 DNA: TGTGCCAACTCAATTCGCACAGATACGCAGTATTTT
D gene: -
V gene: TRBV18
J gene: TRBJ2-3
clone size: -

CDR3 protein: CASSYSGGYLDNTGELFF
CDR3 DNA: TGTGCCAGCAGTTACTCGGGGGGATATTTGGATAATACCGGGGAGCTGTTTTTT
D gene: -
V gene: TRBV6-5
J gene: TRBJ2-2
clone size: -